The 9 T cell receptor beta chains reported below all come from one sample, sequenced in a study of low-dose radiotherapy and immunotherapy resistance in tumors. With TRAV- and TRBV-specific primers, first-strand cDNA was made, covering the alpha and beta chains. Amplification of TCRs used a constant-region primer and V-primer adapter for around 18 PCR cycles. TCRdb passed the reads through MiXCR, listing each CDR3 protein once. Of 80,000 to 95,000 distinct CDR3 sequences listed, 9.4% are singletons. Time point given: before trial treatment. The material was PBMCs, obtained before treatment. Receptor source: a male donor with prostate cancer.

This clonotype has at least ten counts. The chain has TRBV7-2 and TRBJ1-4, with TRBD1 as a possible D gene (6 bases). CDR1 SGHTA and CDR2 FQGNSA come from the germline V gene. Trimming took 4 bases from V and 8 from J, leaving 14 bases between them. The CDR3 spans 14 residues. In DNA form, the CDR3 reads TGTGCCAGCAGCTCCCCCCCGGGGGGCGAAAAACTGTTTTTT. Translating it yields CASSSPPGGEKLFF.

There are many counts of this clonotype. In DNA, the CDR3 is TGTGCCAGCAGTTACTCGCTAGCGGGAAGCTCTTACACAGATACGCAGTATTTT. As protein: CASSYSLAGSSYTDTQYF. The chain is built from TRBV6-5 and TRBJ2-3; 9 positions agree with TRBD2. Unmatched junction bases numbered 9, after V lost 0 bases and J lost 2 bases. The CDR3 consists of 18 residues. The germline CDR1 and CDR2 sequences are MNHEY and SVGAGI.

In its sample, this clonotype was seen many times. V gene TRBV20-1 combines with J gene TRBJ2-2; D gene uncertain. The germline V and J ends were trimmed by 5 bases and 1 base, with 8 bases remaining between them. The CDR3 is 13 residues long. The V gene's germline CDR1 is DFQATT and CDR2 SNEGSKA (reference sequence). This CDR3 is CSAFPQNTGELFF. The DNA of the CDR3 is TGCAGTGCTTTTCCCCAGAACACCGGGGAGCTGTTTTTT.

There are many counts of this clonotype. The chain recombines TRBV7-2 with TRBJ1-1; D remains unclear. The CDR3 runs to 14 residues. Between the trimmed V and J ends, which lost 1 base and 5 bases, there was a span of 11 bases. Germline-derived CDR1 and CDR2 are SGHTA and FQGNSA. CDR3: CASSLGWQATEAFF. The DNA for the CDR3 is TGTGCCAGCAGCTTAGGCTGGCAGGCGACTGAAGCTTTCTTT.

This clonotype was observed at least ten times. The chain carries TRBV10-3 and TRBJ2-7; possible D gene TRBD2, 5 bases. From germline, CDR1 is ENHRY and CDR2 SYGVKD. Between the trimmed V and J ends, which lost 6 bases and 0 bases, there was a span of 6 bases. There are 12 residues in the CDR3. CDR3 protein: CAIRRGSYEQYF. CDR3 bases: TGTGCCATCAGACGGGGCTCCTACGAGCAGTACTTC.

This clonotype was found many times. This chain links TRBV27 with TRBJ2-2; D unresolved. The CDR3 is made up of 18 amino acids. CDR1 is MNHEY and CDR2 is SMNVEV in the germline V gene (reference sequence). V lost 2 bases and J lost 1, with 17 bases in between. The CDR3 bases are TGTGCCAGCAGTTTAAATCTGGACCGCTTAAGGAACACCGGGGAGCTGTTTTTT. It translates to CASSLNLDRLRNTGELFF.

This clonotype was counted at least ten times. The chain recombines TRBV5-6 with TRBJ2-1; 9 nucleotides agree with TRBD2. V shed 3 bases, J shed 0 bases, and the junction held 7 bases outside the gene matches. This CDR3 spans 17 amino acids. CDR1 is SGHDT, CDR2 YYEEEE, per germline. The CDR3 reads CASSWLLAGVSYNEQFF. The CDR3 DNA reads TGTGCCAGCAGCTGGCTACTAGCGGGCGTCTCCTACAATGAGCAGTTCTTC.

This clonotype was seen many times. V and J are TRBV3-1 and TRBJ2-7, with 10 bases lining up with TRBD1. V lost 5 bases and J lost 3; bases outside the gene matches: 4. This CDR3 region has 14 residues. Germline V gene data show CDR1 as LGHDT and CDR2 as YNNKEL (reference sequence). CDR3 coding DNA: TGTGCCAGCAGCTCCCGGGACAGGGGCTACGAGCAGTACTTC. Amino acid sequence: CASSSRDRGYEQYF.

This clonotype was seen ten or more times. V gene TRBV5-1 combines with J gene TRBJ2-3, with 10 bases matching TRBD2. This CDR3 comprises 15 residues. V gave up 1 base and J gave up 2 bases; unmatched junction bases: 1. CDR1 SGHRS and CDR2 YFSETQ come from the germline V gene. CDR3 nucleotide sequence: TGCGCCAGCAGCTTGAGCGGGAGGGTCACAGATACGCAGTATTTT. The encoded protein is CASSLSGRVTDTQYF.